Below are 19 T cell receptor beta chains sequenced from a single sample in a study of OX40 agonist ivuxolimab in advanced cancers. The assay was immunoSEQ multiplex PCR, and TCRdb's table has in-frame clones only and misses some. The data contain 60,000 or so clones, around 92% of them singletons. Specimen: CD4+ or CD8+ T cells sorted from blood, collected in a trial of the OX40 agonist ivuxolimab. The receptors stem from an adult with an advanced solid tumor such as melanoma, head and neck, liver or kidney cancer.

This clone appeared once. The CDR3 nucleotides read TGCGCCAGCAGCTTAGCGGGAGACGCCTACGAGCAGTACTTC. This codes for CASSLAGDAYEQYF. The chain employs TRBV5-1 and TRBJ2-7; 8 bases line up with TRBD2. The germline V gene has CDR1 SGHRS and CDR2 YFSETQ. This CDR3 is 14 amino acids long. J lost 2 bases, V lost 2 bases, and 3 bases had no gene match. Filled out from reference TRBV5-1 and TRBJ2-7, the complete variable domain reads KAGVTQTPRYLIKTRGQQVTLSCSPISGHRSVSWYQQTPGQGLQFLFEYFSETQRNKGNFPGRFSGRQFSNSRSEMNVSTLELGDSALYLCASSLAGDAYEQYFGPGTRLTVT.

This clone was counted once. The chain is built from TRBV5-1 and TRBJ2-5; D not certain. CDR1 is SGHRS, CDR2 YFSETQ, per germline. The V and J ends lost 0 bases and 13 bases respectively, with 10 bases between them. This CDR3 comprises 11 residues. The DNA of the CDR3 is TGCGCCAGCAGCTTGGCCAATATCTGGTACTTC. Its protein is CASSLANIWYF. Filled out from reference TRBV5-1 and TRBJ2-5, the complete variable domain reads KAGVTQTPRYLIKTRGQQVTLSCSPISGHRSVSWYQQTPGQGLQFLFEYFSETQRNKGNFPGRFSGRQFSNSRSEMNVSTLELGDSALYLCASSLANIWYFGPGTRLLVL.

CDR3 sequence (DNA): TGTGCCAGCAGTTTTGAAGAGACCCAGTACTTC. Protein product: CASSFEETQYF. The chain has TRBV6-5 and TRBJ2-5; no firm D call. Trimming took 4 bases from V and 3 from J, leaving 3 bases between them. The CDR3 has 11 residues. Germline lookup yields CDR1 MNHEY and CDR2 SVGAGI.

This chain links TRBV12-5 with TRBJ2-5; a weak D match, TRBD2 (5 bases). This CDR3 is 13 amino acids long. V was trimmed by 1 base and J by 9 bases, leaving 12 bases between them. Germline CDR1 LGHNT, CDR2 FRNRAP. The CDR3, as DNA: TGTGCTAGTGGTTTGGACCAGGAGGCGCCCCAGTACTTC. Its translation: CASGLDQEAPQYF.

The chain couples TRBV9 to TRBJ2-7; 7 nucleotides align to TRBD1. The CDR3 spans 13 residues. Germline V lookup: CDR1 SGDLS, CDR2 YYNGEE. Trimming took 2 bases from V and 1 from J; bases not matched to a gene: 0. CDR3 nucleotides: TGTGCCAGCAGCGTGACAGGGTCCTACGAGCAGTACTTC. Protein sequence: CASSVTGSYEQYF.

V is TRBV5-4 and J is TRBJ1-1, with D possibly being TRBD1 (5 bases). The germline gives CDR1 SGHNT, CDR2 YYREEE (reference sequence). The CDR3 runs 16 residues. Trimming removed 3 bases at V and 2 bases at J, with 17 bases between. This CDR3 reads CASSSPGRGENTEAFF. CDR3 nucleotide sequence: TGTGCCAGCAGCTCTCCGGGGCGGGGGGAAAACACTGAAGCTTTCTTT.

The V gene is TRBV2, the J gene TRBJ2-1, with a weak D call TRBD2 (5 bases). V was clipped by 3 bases and J by 10 bases, with 10 bases between them. The CDR3 loop spans 12 amino acids. CDR1 is SNHLY, CDR2 FYNNEI, per germline. CDR3 loop: CASSDLAGEQFF. In DNA form, the CDR3 reads TGTGCCAGCAGTGACCTAGCCGGCGAGCAGTTCTTC.

This chain connects TRBV5-6 to TRBJ1-2; 9 bases align to TRBD1. V lost 4 bases, J lost 8 bases, and 9 bases stayed unmatched. This CDR3 contains 14 residues. Germline loops: CDR1 SGHDT, CDR2 YYEEEE. In nucleotides, the CDR3 is TGTGCCAGCAGCCCAGGGACAGGGATCGACGGCTACACCTTC. Amino acid sequence: CASSPGTGIDGYTF.

This chain connects TRBV5-1 to TRBJ1-1; possibly TRBD1 for D (5 bases). CDR1 SGHRS and CDR2 YFSETQ come from the germline V gene. The CDR3 extends over 13 amino acids. Trimming stripped 4 bases from V and 7 bases from J, with 14 bases between. CDR3 nucleotide sequence: TGCGCCAGCAGCCTGGGGACCTCCGGTGAAGCTTTCTTT. Protein: CASSLGTSGEAFF.

The chain combines TRBV11-1 with TRBJ2-5, with D possibly matching TRBD1 (5 bases). Gene TRBJ2-7 matches the end of the DNA better, so the J call may be wrong. The V gene's germline CDR1 is SGHAT and CDR2 FQDESV (reference sequence). The CDR3 contains 14 residues. CDR3 protein: CASSFLQGSYEQYF. CDR3 nucleotide sequence: TGTGCCAGCAGCTTCCTGCAGGGTTCCTACGAGCAGTACTTC.

The chain employs TRBV7-2 and TRBJ2-1; 15 bases agree with TRBD2. Germline V gives CDR1 SGHTA, CDR2 FQGNSA. This CDR3 contains 19 residues. Trimming at V came to 0 bases and at J to 9 bases, leaving 12 bases not matched to a gene. This CDR3 is CASSLAVGLAGGLLGEQFF. DNA for the CDR3: TGTGCCAGCAGCTTAGCTGTGGGACTAGCGGGAGGACTCTTGGGTGAGCAGTTCTTC. Combining the CDR3 with reference TRBV7-2 and TRBJ2-1 gives the whole variable domain GAGVSQSPSNKVTEKGKDVELRCDPISGHTALYWYRQSLGQGLEFLIYFQGNSAPDKSGLPSDRFSAERTGGSVSTLTIQRTQQEDSAVYLCASSLAVGLAGGLLGEQFFGPGTRLTVL.

This sequence joins TRBV7-9 and TRBJ2-7; D is unresolved. V was pared by 6 bases and J by 0 bases, with 12 bases between. Germline loops: CDR1 SEHNR, CDR2 FQNEAQ (reference sequence). This CDR3 contains 14 residues. CDR3 sequence (DNA): TGTGCCAGCAGACCTCCGGGCCCCTCCTACGAGCAGTACTTC. Encoded protein: CASRPPGPSYEQYF.

This chain connects TRBV7-2 to TRBJ2-3; the D gene is possibly TRBD2 (7 bases). CDR3 length: 16 amino acids. Germline V gene lookup returns CDR1 SGHTA and CDR2 FQGNSA. The V and J ends lost 0 bases and 2 bases respectively, with 12 bases between them. The CDR3 DNA is TGTGCCAGCAGCTTAGCGGGGGGGGCCCTCACAGATACGCAGTATTTT. It encodes CASSLAGGALTDTQYF.

Only one count was recorded for this clone. The J gene is TRBJ1-5, the V gene TRBV4-3; 7 nucleotides agree with TRBD1. CDR3 length: 15 residues. Germline-derived CDR1 and CDR2 are LGHNA and YSLEER. Trimming cost V 1 base and J 4 bases; bases outside gene matches: 4. The DNA for the CDR3 is TGCGCCAGCAGCCAAGGGGGCAGGGGGAATCAGCCCCAGCATTTT. It translates to CASSQGGRGNQPQHF.

This chain links TRBV4-3 with TRBJ2-1; D is perhaps TRBD2 (5 bases). This CDR3 comprises 14 residues. Germline V gene lookup returns CDR1 LGHNA and CDR2 YSLEER. With 4 bases removed from V and 7 bases from J, the gap between germline ends came to 14 bases. CDR3 DNA sequence: TGCGCCAGCAGCCCCGGGCGGCTAGCAAATGAGCAGTTCTTC. The encoded protein is CASSPGRLANEQFF.

The chain has TRBV11-3 and TRBJ2-7, with 8 bases fitting TRBD1. The V gene end was trimmed by 5 bases and the J gene end by 7 bases; junction bases not matched to a gene: 7. CDR1 is SGHNT and CDR2 is YENEEA in the germline V gene. CDR3 length equals 13 residues. CDR3 DNA sequence: TGTGCCAGCAGCCCCTTTACAGGGGGTGAGCAGTACTTC. It specifies CASSPFTGGEQYF. Looking up the rest from reference TRBV11-3 and TRBJ2-7 gives the full variable domain: EAGVVQSPRYKIIEKKQPVAFWCNPISGHNTLYWYLQNLGQGPELLIRYENEEAVDDSQLPKDRFSAERLKGVDSTLKIQPAELGDSAVYLCASSPFTGGEQYFGPGTRLTVT.

The chain joins TRBV7-9 to TRBJ2-7; D ambiguous. Trimming removed 6 bases at V and 5 bases at J, with 8 bases between. The CDR3 runs 11 residues. Germline CDR1 reads SEHNR; CDR2 reads FQNEAQ (reference sequence). The DNA of the CDR3 is TGTGCCAGCAGGTTTCGCGACGAGCAGTACTTC. Translation: CASRFRDEQYF.

The V gene is TRBV6-6, the J gene TRBJ1-1; 8 bases match TRBD1. The germline V gene has CDR1 MNHNY and CDR2 SVGAGI (reference sequence). The V segment lost 4 bases and the J segment 10 bases; nucleotides outside the gene matches: 2. CDR3 length: 11 residues. The CDR3, as DNA: TGTGCCAGCAGTTCAGACAGGGGAGCTTTCTTT. Its translation is CASSSDRGAFF.

The chain recombines TRBV5-6 with TRBJ2-7, with 9 bases matching TRBD2. Germline-derived CDR1 and CDR2 are SGHDT and YYEEEE. The length of the CDR3 is 16 residues. Unmatched junction bases numbered 7, after V lost 1 base and J lost 2 bases. The chain's CDR3 is CASSLLRASGTYEQYF. CDR3 DNA sequence: TGTGCCAGCAGCTTGCTGCGGGCTAGCGGGACCTACGAGCAGTACTTC.